The rows below give T cell receptor beta chains drawn from one sample of a study of T cells after yellow fever vaccination. TCRdb passed the 5' RACE reads through MiXCR, listing each CDR3 protein once. The profile shows hundreds of thousands of distinct CDR3 sequences, 18% of them singletons. This specimen consisted of PBMCs, obtained before the yellow fever booster vaccination. The receptors here all came from a man aged 18 to 30 who received the YFV17D yellow fever vaccine. CDR3s include the opening cysteine and the closing phenylalanine or tryptophan. Fields, in order: V gene, J gene, clone size, D gene, CDR3 DNA, CDR3 protein. A D gene is named only where the DNA matches it firmly. Some rows have no size entry. The others give once, few or many, or a class for an expanded clone.

v_call: TRBV6-6
j_call: TRBJ2-1
clone_size: -
d_call: TRBD1
cdr3_nt: TGTGCCAGCAGTCTCCAGTGGGGGACAGGGCACAATGAGCAGTTCTTC
cdr3_aa: CASSLQWGTGHNEQFF

v_call: TRBV29-1
j_call: TRBJ2-2
clone_size: -
d_call: -
cdr3_nt: TGCAGCGTCGAGATAGCCGGGGAGCTGTTTTTT
cdr3_aa: CSVEIAGELFF

v_call: TRBV2
j_call: TRBJ2-2
clone_size: -
d_call: TRBD1
cdr3_nt: TGTGCCAGCATCCCCGGGACAGTGAACACCGGGGAGCTGTTTTTT
cdr3_aa: CASIPGTVNTGELFF

v_call: TRBV7-2
j_call: TRBJ2-3
clone_size: -
d_call: -
cdr3_nt: TGTGCCAGCGGAGGGACACCCATCTATCGATCGCAGTATTTT
cdr3_aa: CASGGTPIYRSQYF

v_call: TRBV9
j_call: TRBJ1-1
clone_size: -
d_call: -
cdr3_nt: TGTGCCAGCAGCGTAGGAGGGGTGTCTGAAGCTTTCTTT
cdr3_aa: CASSVGGVSEAFF

v_call: TRBV24-1
j_call: TRBJ2-5
clone_size: few
d_call: -
cdr3_nt: TGTGCCACCAGTGCTGTGGGGGCAGAGACCCAGTACTTC
cdr3_aa: CATSAVGAETQYF

v_call: TRBV6-6
j_call: TRBJ2-7
clone_size: few
d_call: -
cdr3_nt: TGTGCCAGCAGTCCGAGAAGCGGAGGTTACGAGCAGTACTTC
cdr3_aa: CASSPRSGGYEQYF

v_call: TRBV12-3/TRBV12-4
j_call: TRBJ1-2
clone_size: -
d_call: TRBD1
cdr3_nt: TGTGCCAGCAGTACCGGGACAGGGACTTCCTATGGCTACACCTTC
cdr3_aa: CASSTGTGTSYGYTF

v_call: TRBV6-5
j_call: TRBJ1-2
clone_size: few
d_call: TRBD1
cdr3_nt: TGTGCCAGCAGTTACCAGGGGGCTCACTATGGCTACACCTTC
cdr3_aa: CASSYQGAHYGYTF

v_call: TRBV9
j_call: TRBJ1-2
clone_size: few
d_call: -
cdr3_nt: TGTGCCAGCAGCGCAGCAGCTAACTATGGCTACACCTTC
cdr3_aa: CASSAAANYGYTF

v_call: TRBV7-2
j_call: TRBJ2-4
clone_size: few
d_call: TRBD1
cdr3_nt: TGTGCCAGCACCAATTACAGGGGGACTCAGTACTTC
cdr3_aa: CASTNYRGTQYF

v_call: TRBV5-1
j_call: TRBJ2-2
clone_size: -
d_call: -
cdr3_nt: TGCGCCAGCAGCACCATTAGCGATCTCACCGGGGAGCTGTTTTTT
cdr3_aa: CASSTISDLTGELFF

v_call: TRBV15
j_call: TRBJ1-4
clone_size: -
d_call: -
cdr3_nt: TGTGCCACCAGCGCTCGGGACACTCGAAAACTGTTTTTT
cdr3_aa: CATSARDTRKLFF

v_call: TRBV5-1
j_call: TRBJ1-3
clone_size: -
d_call: -
cdr3_nt: TGCGCCAGCAGCTCGGAACCCAGCTCTGGAAACACCATATATTTT
cdr3_aa: CASSSEPSSGNTIYF

v_call: TRBV2
j_call: TRBJ1-5
clone_size: -
d_call: -
cdr3_nt: TGTGCCAGCAGGGTCACCGACAGGTGCAATCACCCCCAGCATTTT
cdr3_aa: CASRVTDRCNHPQHF

v_call: TRBV12-3/TRBV12-4
j_call: TRBJ2-3
clone_size: -
d_call: -
cdr3_nt: TGTGCCAGCAGTTTCTGGGGGGCCAGCACAGATACGCAGTATTTT
cdr3_aa: CASSFWGASTDTQYF